Each of the 16 T cell receptor beta chains below was sequenced from the same sample in a study of blood T cell repertoires in COVID-19. Produced via immunoSEQ multiplex PCR; TCRdb's table is partial and in-frame only. The sample has around 130,000 clones, roughly 84% seen once. The material sequenced was PBMCs or T cells enriched from blood (not recorded which). All receptors come from a woman in her thirties who had recovered from COVID-19.

The CDR3 loop is CASSQDPGREIPGELFF. The CDR3 nucleotides read TGCGCCAGCAGCCAAGACCCTGGTCGGGAGATCCCCGGGGAGCTGTTTTTT. J is TRBJ2-2 and V is TRBV4-3; a possible D gene is TRBD2 (6 bases). V dropped 0 bases and J dropped 6 bases, with 17 bases sitting between them. Germline values: CDR1 LGHNA, CDR2 YSLEER. The CDR3 runs 17 residues.

The chain is built from TRBV4-1 and TRBJ2-5, with D perhaps matching TRBD2 (6 bases). V lost 1 base, J lost 5 bases, and 8 bases lay in between. CDR3 length: 13 amino acids. Germline assignment: CDR1 MGHRA and CDR2 YSYEKL. Here the CDR3 DNA reads TGCGCCAGCAGCCAAGTCCGGGGGGAGACCCAGTACTTC. Translated: CASSQVRGETQYF.

This clone was picked up a small number of times. Written as DNA, the CDR3 is TGTGCCAGCAGCCCCTATAGCGGGGGCTCCTACGAGCAGTACTTC. Amino acid sequence: CASSPYSGGSYEQYF. The chain is built from TRBV4-2 and TRBJ2-7; the match to TRBD2 covers 9 bases. J was trimmed by 0 bases and V by 4 bases; bases with no gene match: 4. The CDR3 totals 15 residues. Germline CDR1 and CDR2: LGHNA and YNFKEQ.

This clone was detected only a few times. The gene calls are TRBV7-2 and TRBJ1-5, with a weak D call TRBD1 (6 bases). CDR1 and CDR2 (germline): SGHTA, FQGNSA. V was pared by 2 bases and J by 5 bases, with 16 bases between. The CDR3 is 16 amino acids. The CDR3 DNA is TGTGCCAGCAGCTTAAGAGTTGGGGCAGGGGATCAGCCCCAGCATTTT. It codes for CASSLRVGAGDQPQHF. Full variable domain (outside the CDR3, taken from reference TRBV7-2 and TRBJ1-5): GAGVSQSPSNKVTEKGKDVELRCDPISGHTALYWYRQSLGQGLEFLIYFQGNSAPDKSGLPSDRFSAERTGGSVSTLTIQRTQQEDSAVYLCASSLRVGAGDQPQHFGDGTRLSIL.

V usage is TRBV10-2 and J usage is TRBJ1-4; 7 bases match TRBD1. The CDR3 is 13 amino acids. CDR1 is WSHSY and CDR2 is SAAADI in the germline V gene. J was trimmed by 6 bases and V by 5 bases; bases with no gene match: 3. CDR3 nucleotide sequence: TGCGCCAGCAGTCACAGGGGAGATGAAAAACTGTTTTTT. Translating it yields CASSHRGDEKLFF.

The chain is built from TRBV4-1 and TRBJ2-3, with 10 bases matching TRBD1. This CDR3 is 16 amino acids long. In germline, CDR1 is MGHRA, CDR2 YSYEKL. V lost 2 bases and J lost 3; bases outside the gene matches: 5. CDR3 amino acids: CASSQPRQGATDTQYF. CDR3 sequence (DNA): TGCGCCAGCAGCCAACCGCGACAGGGGGCTACAGATACGCAGTATTTT.

This chain uses TRBV4-3 with TRBJ1-3, with TRBD1 identical over 7 bases. After removal of 0 bases from V and 5 bases from J, the junction contained 7 bases not matched to a gene. Germline assignment: CDR1 LGHNA and CDR2 YSLEER. The CDR3 length is 16 residues. CDR3 sequence (DNA): TGCGCCAGCAGCCAAGATTCCCTGACAGGGAGAAACACCATATATTTT. Translation gives CASSQDSLTGRNTIYF.

The chain combines TRBV28 with TRBJ1-6; D is uncertain. This CDR3 region has 15 residues. The germline gives CDR1 MDHEN, CDR2 SYDVKM. Deletions cut 5 bases from V and 9 bases from J, with 17 bases between. CDR3: CASSKSHGGASPLHF. The DNA of the CDR3 is TGTGCCAGCAGTAAATCCCACGGAGGAGCTTCACCCCTCCACTTT.

The V gene is TRBV3-1 (or the pseudogene TRBV3-2), the J gene TRBJ2-6, with 7 nucleotides matching TRBD2. CDR1 is LGHDT and CDR2 is YNNKEL in the germline V gene (reference sequence). Losses at the gene ends were 3 bases for V and 3 bases for J; bases not matched to a gene: 8. This CDR3 has 17 residues. CDR3 residues: CASSHRTGGFGANVLTF. CDR3 coding DNA: TGTGCCAGCAGCCATAGGACCGGGGGGTTTGGGGCCAACGTCCTGACTTTC.

V is TRBV18 and J is TRBJ2-7; D perhaps matches TRBD1 (6 bases). Germline V lookup: CDR1 KGHSH, CDR2 LQKENI. V dropped 1 base and J dropped 5 bases, with 15 bases sitting between them. The CDR3 runs to 15 residues. CDR3 nucleotide sequence: TGTGCCAGCTCACCACGGAACAGGGTAGTACACGAGCAGTACTTC. Its protein is CASSPRNRVVHEQYF.

J is TRBJ2-7 and V is TRBV15; TRBD2 agrees at 9 bases. CDR3 length: 14 amino acids. Germline-derived CDR1 and CDR2 are LNHNV and YYDKDF (reference sequence). With V trimmed by 5 bases and J by 3 bases, 5 bases remained unmatched. In nucleotides, the CDR3 is TGTGCCACCAGCGAGGGTAGCGGGAGCTACGAGCAGTACTTC. Amino acids: CATSEGSGSYEQYF.

The chain combines TRBV6-4 with TRBJ2-3; TRBD1 agrees at 7 bases. This CDR3 region has 15 residues. Germline V gives CDR1 MRHNA, CDR2 SNTAGT. V lost 0 bases to trimming and J lost 0 bases; unmatched junction nucleotides: 0. The CDR3: CASSDSQGSTDTQYF. CDR3 in DNA: TGTGCCAGCAGTGACTCACAGGGGAGCACAGATACGCAGTATTTT.

The CDR3 is CSVDGGPYEQYF. CDR3 DNA sequence: TGCAGCGTTGATGGGGGCCCCTACGAGCAGTACTTC. This chain links TRBV29-1 with TRBJ2-7, with D perhaps matching TRBD1 (6 bases). Deletions cut 3 bases from V and 2 bases from J, with 8 bases between. CDR1 and CDR2 from the germline V gene are SQVTM and ANQGSEA. The CDR3 is 12 residues long.

This chain joins TRBV10-1 and TRBJ2-3, with D hard to call. The germline V and J ends were trimmed by 8 bases and 2 bases, with 11 bases remaining between them. The length of the CDR3 is 13 residues. CDR1 and CDR2 (germline): WNHNN, SYGVQD (reference sequence). The CDR3 DNA sequence: TGCGCCAGCCTTTCCTCCTTCACAGATACGCAGTATTTT. Protein sequence: CASLSSFTDTQYF.

CDR3 coding DNA: TGTGCCAGTAGTCCCAGTCGGGGTCAGCCCCAGCATTTT. Translated: CASSPSRGQPQHF. V gene TRBV19 combines with J gene TRBJ1-5; D remains ambiguous. This CDR3 comprises 13 residues. V was shortened by 5 bases and J by 6 bases, with 11 bases between the two germline ends. Germline V CDR1 and CDR2: LNHDA, SQIVND (reference sequence).

V and J are TRBV10-3 and TRBJ2-7, with D possibly TRBD1 on 6 matching bases. Germline CDR1 reads ENHRY; CDR2 reads SYGVKD. The CDR3 totals 14 residues. The V end lost 3 bases, the J end lost 3 bases, and 12 bases lay between the germline ends. The CDR3 reads CAISDYRVLYEQYF. In DNA, the CDR3 is TGTGCCATCAGTGATTACAGGGTACTCTACGAGCAGTACTTC.